What follows describes a single T cell receptor (beta chain). The table came from immunoSEQ multiplex PCR; TCRdb's copy has only in-frame clones and leaves some out. Of about 330,000 clones detected, roughly 87% appear once; the ten largest clones hold approximately 5%. Germline V CDR1 and CDR2: MDHEN, SYDVKM. This CDR3 is 16 amino acids long. The V and J ends lost 4 bases and 6 bases, in that order; junction bases with no gene match: 8. The source of the sample is a study of blood T cell repertoires in COVID-19. Residents of 20 to 25 US areas, aged roughly 18 to 90 years, made up the participants. The clonotype comes from a woman aged 30 to 39 who had recovered from COVID-19. Sequencing used PBMCs or T cells enriched from blood (not recorded which). The rearrangement links TRBV28 to TRBJ1-4, with 10 bases that match TRBD1. CDR3 region: CASSSRDRGGHEKLFF. The CDR3 bases are TGTGCCAGCAGTTCACGGGACAGGGGTGGCCATGAAAAACTGTTTTTT. The entire variable domain, with the rest obtained from reference TRBV28 and TRBJ1-4, is as follows: DVKVTQSSRYLVKRTGEKVFLECVQDMDHENMFWYRQDPGLGLRLIYFSYDVKMKEKGDIPEGYSVSREKKERFSLILESASTNQTSMYLCASSSRDRGGHEKLFFGSGTQLSVL.